A selection of T cell receptor beta chains follows, all from one sample in a study of post-analysis software for immune sequencing data. TCRdb re-called the PCR reads with MiXCR, one entry per CDR3 protein. Among about 540,000 distinct CDR3 sequences listed, around 36% were seen once. The sample comprised blood. The source of these receptors is a girl between 2 and 17 years old with multiple sclerosis. The CDR3 runs from the conserved cysteine through the conserved F or W. Fields, in order: D gene, J gene, clone size, V gene, CDR3 DNA, CDR3 protein. D genes are given only for firm matches. The listing skips clone size in some rows; elsewhere it reads once, few, many or a size class.

>-|TRBJ1-1|few|TRBV29-1
TGCAGCGCTTCTGACAGGAACACTGAAGCTTTCTTT
CSASDRNTEAFF
>-|TRBJ2-1|-|TRBV5-5
TGTGCCGGCAGCACGGACGGGGGCTCCTACAATGAGCAGTTCTTC
CAGSTDGGSYNEQFF
>TRBD2|TRBJ2-5|-|TRBV3-1
TGTGCCAGCAGCCCCCGGACTAGCGAAGAGACCCAGTACTTC
CASSPRTSEETQYF
>-|TRBJ1-4|many|TRBV7-9
TGTGCCAGCAGGTTGACCGACGCGGGGGAAAAACTGTTTTTT
CASRLTDAGEKLFF
>-|TRBJ1-2|-|TRBV7-9
TGTGCCAGCAGCTTAGACGGGTCCCCTTCTTATGGCTACACCTTC
CASSLDGSPSYGYTF
>-|TRBJ2-3|few|TRBV10-2
TGCGCCACAGACAGAGGGGGAGATACGCAGTATTTT
CATDRGGDTQYF
>TRBD1|TRBJ1-1|-|TRBV20-1
TGCAGTGCTAGAACCGGGACAGGGGTCAGTGGAACTGAAGCTTTCTTT
CSARTGTGVSGTEAFF
>-|TRBJ1-4|-|TRBV5-1
TGCGCCAGCAGCTTTGGAACAGCCGAAAAACTGTTTTTT
CASSFGTAEKLFF
>-|TRBJ2-5|-|TRBV15
TGTGCCACCAGCAGAGATCTATTTGATGACGGCGGGAACTTACAAGAGACCCAGTACTTC
CATSRDLFDDGGNLQETQYF
>TRBD2|TRBJ2-7|few|TRBV20-1
TGCAGTGCTAGGCCCCCCACCCAGCTAGCGGGGGTATCCTACGAGCAGTACTTC
CSARPPTQLAGVSYEQYF
>-|TRBJ2-7|few|TRBV20-1
TGCAGTGCTAGAGCGAGGACTACATACGAGCAGTACTTC
CSARARTTYEQYF
>TRBD2|TRBJ2-3|-|TRBV7-8
TGTGCCAGCAGCTTCTCCGGGACGAGCGGGGGCACAGATACGCAGTATTTT
CASSFSGTSGGTDTQYF
>-|TRBJ2-3|few|TRBV6-2/TRBV6-3
TGTGCCAGCAGTTTAAAAACAGATACGCAGTATTTT
CASSLKTDTQYF
>-|TRBJ1-2|few|TRBV10-3
TGTGCCATCAGTGACCGAGGCACGGAACGGGGCTATGGCTACACCTTC
CAISDRGTERGYGYTF
>-|TRBJ2-1|few|TRBV6-1
TGTGCCACCAGCGAACCATTCAAGCAGTTCTTC
CATSEPFKQFF
>-|TRBJ1-2|-|TRBV21-1
TGTGCCAGCAGCAAAGAGCACGGTGGCTACACCTTC
CASSKEHGGYTF
>-|TRBJ2-1|few|TRBV18
TGTGCCAGCTCCCCTACACCGGGACTCGGAAGCTCCTACAATGAGCAGTTCTTC
CASSPTPGLGSSYNEQFF
>-|TRBJ2-3|few|TRBV20-1
TGCAGTGTCAAAACTACCCTCGATACGCAGTATTTT
CSVKTTLDTQYF
>TRBD2|TRBJ2-5|-|TRBV3-1
TGTGCCAGCAGCCAGAGCACTAGCGGAGGGGAGACCCAGTACTTC
CASSQSTSGGETQYF
>TRBD2|TRBJ2-3|-|TRBV12-5
TGTGCTAGTGGGGCAACGGGGGAGGGAGATACGCAGTATTTT
CASGATGEGDTQYF
>TRBD2|TRBJ2-7|-|TRBV7-2
TGTGCCAGCAGCCTAGGACTAGCGGGGATTTACGAGCAGTACTTC
CASSLGLAGIYEQYF
>-|TRBJ2-2|-|TRBV5-1
TGCGCCAGCAGAACCGGTGCCGCGAACACCGGGGAGCTGTTTTTT
CASRTGAANTGELFF
>-|TRBJ2-7|many|TRBV11-2
TGTGCCAGCAGCTTAGTTTCACCCTACGAGCAGTACTTC
CASSLVSPYEQYF
>-|TRBJ1-1|few|TRBV7-3
TGTGCCAGCAGCCCGAAACTCGGACCGTACACTGAAGCTTTCTTT
CASSPKLGPYTEAFF
>TRBD1|TRBJ1-5|-|TRBV29-1
TGCAGCGTTGTTTCCCCGGGACAGGTTAGAAACAATCAGCCCCAGCATTTT
CSVVSPGQVRNNQPQHF
>-|TRBJ2-3|-|TRBV7-9
TGTGCCAGCAGCCTATACAGGGTTAGCACAGATACGCAGTATTTT
CASSLYRVSTDTQYF
>-|TRBJ1-5|few|TRBV6-2/TRBV6-3
TGTGCCAGCAGGCGGGAACGGAATCAGCCCCAGCATTTT
CASRRERNQPQHF
>-|TRBJ1-2|many|TRBV9
TGTGCCAGCAGCGCCGTCCCAGTCCGAGCTAACTATGGCTACACCTTC
CASSAVPVRANYGYTF
>-|TRBJ2-4|-|TRBV18
TGTGCCAGCTCACCACGGTATGAGGGAGCCAAAAGCATTCAGTACTTC
CASSPRYEGAKSIQYF
>-|TRBJ2-7|few|TRBV7-2
TGTGCCAGCAGCTTAGCGGTTCGTACCGAGCAGTACTTC
CASSLAVRTEQYF
>-|TRBJ2-5|-|TRBV4-1
TGCGCCAGCAGCCAACCAGGGGGGAGGAGGGAGACCCAGTACTTC
CASSQPGGRRETQYF
>-|TRBJ1-5|few|TRBV6-6
TGTGCCAGCAGTTACGAGGGGTCCTTGGGCAATCAGCCCCAGCATTTT
CASSYEGSLGNQPQHF
>-|TRBJ2-7|-|TRBV29-1
TGCAGCGTTGGGAGAAACCTCTACGAGCAGTACTTC
CSVGRNLYEQYF
>-|TRBJ1-2|-|TRBV4-1
TGCGCCAGCAGCCAAGATTCCGGCCACCAAGGCACCTTC
CASSQDSGHQGTF
>TRBD1|TRBJ2-7|few|TRBV6-1
TGTGCCAGCAGTGAAGCCCTCCCCGGACAGGGGTACGAGCAGTACTTC
CASSEALPGQGYEQYF
>-|TRBJ2-7|-|TRBV3-1
TGTGCCAGCAGCCAAGATCGATCAGACTTCGGAAGCTACGAGCAGTACTTC
CASSQDRSDFGSYEQYF
>TRBD2|TRBJ2-1|-|TRBV11-2
TGTGCCAGCAGCTTAAGAGGACTAGCTCGGAATGAGCAGTTCTTC
CASSLRGLARNEQFF
>-|TRBJ2-1|-|TRBV11-3
TGTGCCAGCAGCTTAAGGGCGGGGGCGGACCGGAATGAGCAGTTCTTC
CASSLRAGADRNEQFF
>TRBD1|TRBJ2-5|few|TRBV29-1
TGCAGCGTTGAACACAGGGGTGGAGAGACCCAGTACTTC
CSVEHRGGETQYF
>TRBD1|TRBJ2-5|-|TRBV10-3
TGTGCCATCAGTGGTGAGGGGGCAAGGGAGACCCAGTACTTC
CAISGEGARETQYF
>TRBD1|TRBJ2-3|few|TRBV5-1
TGCGCCAGCAGAGAGACAGGGGCCGCCTTCGATACGCAGTATTTT
CASRETGAAFDTQYF
>-|TRBJ1-1|few|TRBV11-2
TGTGCCAGCAGCTTAGCTCGGACAATGAACACTGAAGCTTTCTTT
CASSLARTMNTEAFF
>-|TRBJ1-5|few|TRBV20-1
TGCAGTGCTAGGTCACGGGGGCTGCCCCAGCATTTT
CSARSRGLPQHF
>TRBD2|TRBJ2-3|few|TRBV20-1
TGCAGTGCTAGTCGCGGGGGGGCCCTAGGTCTAGGTACAGATACGCAGTATTTT
CSASRGGALGLGTDTQYF
>TRBD1|TRBJ2-7|few|TRBV18
TGTGCCAGCTCACACGGACAGGGCTTCGACGAGCAGTACTTC
CASSHGQGFDEQYF
>-|TRBJ2-5|many|TRBV12-3/TRBV12-4
TGTGCCAGCAGGGCCCCTGGGAATAAAGAGACCCAGTACTTC
CASRAPGNKETQYF
>TRBD2|TRBJ2-7|many|TRBV9
TGTGCCAGCAGCGTTTCGGCTAGCGGGACCTACGAGCAGTACTTC
CASSVSASGTYEQYF